These T cell receptor beta chains were read from a single sample in a study of PD-1 blockade in classical Hodgkin lymphoma. Using immunoSEQ multiplex PCR, the repertoire was profiled, and TCRdb retains in-frame clones only, with some absent. Counted here are some 6,900 clones, roughly 80% occurring once; the ten biggest clones make up approximately 35%. The sequencing here drew on peripheral blood mononuclear cells (PBMCs), taken at baseline. The receptors originated from a human donor with classical Hodgkin lymphoma. The conserved cysteine and the conserved F or W are not part of the CDR3 here. Fields, in order: CDR3 length, V gene, J gene, CDR3 protein.

12	TRBV5-1	TRBJ2-1	ASSLAVRNNEQF
12	TRBV2	TRBJ1-5	ASSETLGPQPQH
9	TRBV28	TRBJ1-5	ASSFLQPQH
12	TRBV5-1	TRBJ2-7	ASSTQGPWYEQY
11	TRBV30	TRBJ2-5	AWRDPREWTQY
14	TRBV6-1	TRBJ1-2	ASSVQTGTGFYGYT
17	TRBV12-5	TRBJ2-3	ASGLGESSSGRIADTQY
12	TRBV19	TRBJ2-3	ASSIAPQKDTQY
12	TRBV29-1	TRBJ1-5	SVSQGGWDQPQH
12	TRBV18	TRBJ2-5	ASSPGTPRETQY
14	TRBV29-1	TRBJ2-7	SVGGGAGQGAGEQY
13	TRBV28	TRBJ2-7	ASSPTGAGTYEQY
17	TRBV15	TRBJ1-4	ATSRESLEGTATNEKLF
9	TRBV5-4	TRBJ1-1	ASSLSTEAF
13	TRBV2	TRBJ2-1	ASMRTSGRAGEQF
12	TRBV11-2	TRBJ1-2	ASSLGTGGDGYT
17	TRBV15	TRBJ2-1	ATSRVRLASNPLGNEQF
12	TRBV10-1	TRBJ1-1	ASSTGTGDYEAF
11	TRBV7-3	TRBJ1-1	ASSPGRQTEAF
15	TRBV28	TRBJ1-5	ASSTGQGARGNQPQH
16	TRBV9	TRBJ1-4	ASSTRTGTGPGNEKLF
12	TRBV14	TRBJ2-5	ASSKRTFQETQY
13	TRBV27	TRBJ2-3	ASSSGTGLTDTQY
12	TRBV6-6	TRBJ1-2	ASSWTGLNYGYT
14	TRBV19	TRBJ2-3	ASTLGSPKSTDTQY
14	TRBV6-6	TRBJ2-7	ASSYSRGPPMYEQY
13	TRBV6-1	TRBJ1-5	ASSRQENSNQPQH
12	TRBV9	TRBJ2-1	ASSPQGRYNEQF
11	TRBV4-1	TRBJ2-7	ASSRDRFYEQY
13	TRBV7-3	TRBJ1-1	ASSATTGQGTEAF
10	TRBV7-8	TRBJ2-7	ASSLIYYEQY
11	TRBV29-1	TRBJ2-7	SVRTASSYEQY
11	TRBV6-1	TRBJ1-3	ASSEGPGNTIY
13	TRBV7-3	TRBJ2-1	ASSRIAGEVNEQF
12	TRBV30	TRBJ2-5	AWKGLAVQETQY
12	TRBV19	TRBJ2-1	ASRPVNSYNEQF
11	TRBV5-6	TRBJ2-5	ASSIGQQETQY
14	TRBV7-3	TRBJ2-2	ASSLIGQGSTGELF
12	TRBV9	TRBJ2-1	ASSAGGLQNEQF
13	TRBV30	TRBJ1-3	AWREGVYSGNTIY
12	TRBV5-1	TRBJ2-7	ASSPGTGGHEQY
11	TRBV10-2	TRBJ2-3	ASKAGDRDTQY
13	TRBV7-3	TRBJ2-1	ASSRPGQGHNEQF
11	TRBV7-7	TRBJ2-7	ASSLQASYEQY
11	TRBV30	TRBJ2-7	AWRFHRWDEQY
12	TRBV4-2	TRBJ1-4	ASTRTATNEKLF
13	TRBV19	TRBJ2-7	ASSIGSAGGYEQY
12	TRBV7-3	TRBJ1-6	ASSLTSYNSPLH
13	TRBV9	TRBJ2-5	ASSAGLAFQETQY
11	TRBV2	TRBJ2-3	ASSAVGTDTQY
10	TRBV2	TRBJ2-3	ASSESGATQY
16	TRBV19	TRBJ2-5	ASSIIWTSGRDQETQY
16	TRBV10-3	TRBJ2-7	AISPRPGQERSYYEQY
13	TRBV5-1	TRBJ1-1	ASSSDGRMNTEAF
13	TRBV9	TRBJ2-1	ASSVAANSYNEQF
14	TRBV19	TRBJ2-1	ASSLSTGLASNEQF
12	TRBV7-3	TRBJ2-6	ASSLSGGANVLT
11	TRBV2	TRBJ1-2	ASSEAPLFSKN
16	TRBV2	TRBJ1-6	ASSDPWSAFQWHSPLH